These 17 T cell receptor beta chains were all obtained from the same sample, sequenced in a study of cytomegalovirus exposure and HLA in healthy donors. 13 Jbeta primers and 60 Vbeta primers were used for the PCR. Assay used: immunoSEQ multiplex PCR; TCRdb lists only in-frame clones, some missing. This table holds approximately 74,000 clones, around 58% found once. Sequencing was performed on PBMCs. Receptor source: a man under 40 in good health and CMV-seropositive.

The V call is TRBV5-5, the J call TRBJ1-1, with D possibly TRBD1 on 5 matching bases. Per germline, CDR1 SGHKS and CDR2 YYEKEE (reference sequence). V was pared by 1 base and J by 5 bases, with 12 bases between. CDR3 length: 14 amino acids. The CDR3 loop is CASSLPFGGTEAFF. The DNA of the CDR3 is TGTGCCAGCAGCTTGCCCTTCGGGGGGACTGAAGCTTTCTTT.

The chain joins TRBV28 to TRBJ2-4; TRBD1 matches at 7 bases. V lost 5 bases, J lost 10 bases, and 14 bases stayed unmatched. CDR3 size: 15 residues. Germline assignment: CDR1 MDHEN and CDR2 SYDVKM. CDR3 residues: CASSLTVPGGSIQYF. CDR3 in DNA: TGTGCCAGCAGTCTTACCGTACCAGGGGGTTCGATTCAGTACTTC.

CDR3 loop: CASSPPRSGTPAEAFF. The CDR3 DNA sequence: TGTGCCAGCAGCCCCCCTCGATCCGGGACACCTGCAGAAGCTTTCTTT. The genes are TRBV11-2 and TRBJ1-1, with D possibly TRBD1 on 6 matching bases. V shed 5 bases and J shed 8 bases, with 24 bases lying between them. CDR1 SGHAT and CDR2 FQNNGV come from the germline V gene. This CDR3 contains 16 residues.

This clone was seen a few times. V usage is TRBV5-1 and J usage is TRBJ2-5, with 9 bases fitting TRBD1. Germline CDR1 and CDR2: SGHRS and YFSETQ. V lost 4 bases, J lost 1 base, and 5 bases stayed unmatched. This CDR3 contains 15 residues. DNA for the CDR3: TGCGCCAGCAGCGCTCGGACAGGGGCCCAAGAGACCCAGTACTTC. Its translation is CASSARTGAQETQYF.

The chain carries TRBV28 and TRBJ1-2; no reliable D call. The V and J ends lost 3 bases and 1 base respectively, with 6 bases between them. The CDR3 loop spans 13 amino acids. Germline assignment: CDR1 MDHEN and CDR2 SYDVKM. The CDR3 DNA follows: TGTGCCAGCAGTTTGACATATAACTATGGCTACACCTTC. It is translated as CASSLTYNYGYTF.

The table lists this clone with a few counts. The V and J genes are TRBV4-1 and TRBJ2-3, with TRBD1 matching 9 bases. V trimming: 3 bases; J trimming: 3 bases; junction bases outside the gene matches: 4. This CDR3 is 15 amino acids long. Germline values: CDR1 MGHRA, CDR2 YSYEKL. The CDR3, as DNA: TGCGCCAGCAGCCACCGGGACAGGGTAACAGATACGCAGTATTTT. It codes for CASSHRDRVTDTQYF.

The V gene is TRBV19, the J gene TRBJ2-6, with 8 bases aligning to TRBD1. CDR3 size: 16 residues. V shed 6 bases, J shed 2 bases, and the junction held 6 bases outside the gene matches. Looked up from germline, CDR1 is LNHDA and CDR2 is SQIVND (reference sequence). The CDR3 nucleotides read TGTGCCAGTAGCAATACAGGGGGTACTGGGGCCAACGTCCTGACTTTC. This gives the protein CASSNTGGTGANVLTF.

This clone was seen only a few times. The genes are TRBV27 and TRBJ2-1, with 8 bases that match TRBD1. Trimming at V came to 3 bases and at J to 2 bases, leaving 6 bases not matched to a gene. Looked up from germline, CDR1 is MNHEY and CDR2 is SMNVEV (reference sequence). This CDR3 contains 16 residues. The DNA for the CDR3 is TGTGCCAGCAGTTTTAATGGACAGGGCCCCTACAATGAGCAGTTCTTC. The encoded protein is CASSFNGQGPYNEQFF.

The chain joins TRBV4-3 to TRBJ2-7; TRBD2 might be the D (6 bases). Germline V CDR1 and CDR2: LGHNA, YSLEER. The ends were cut back, 0 bases at V and 0 bases at J, with 9 bases in the middle. This CDR3 contains 15 residues. CDR3 loop: CASSQERGASYEQYF. The CDR3 DNA sequence: TGCGCCAGCAGCCAAGAACGCGGGGCCTCCTACGAGCAGTACTTC.

This chain links TRBV5-1 with TRBJ2-5; a weak D match, TRBD1 (6 bases). V dropped 4 bases and J dropped 5 bases, with 12 bases sitting between them. This CDR3 region has 13 residues. The germline V gene encodes CDR1 SGHRS and CDR2 YFSETQ. The CDR3 coding sequence is TGCGCCAGCAGCCGGGACATGGCGGAGACCCAGTACTTC. Translating gives CASSRDMAETQYF. Supplemented by reference TRBV5-1 and TRBJ2-5, the full variable domain reads KAGVTQTPRYLIKTRGQQVTLSCSPISGHRSVSWYQQTPGQGLQFLFEYFSETQRNKGNFPGRFSGRQFSNSRSEMNVSTLELGDSALYLCASSRDMAETQYFGPGTRLLVL.

The chain has TRBV27 and TRBJ1-1; D possibly corresponds to TRBD1 (5 bases). V lost 2 bases, J lost 1 base, and 8 bases lay in between. Germline loops: CDR1 MNHEY, CDR2 SMNVEV (reference sequence). This CDR3 is 14 amino acids long. For the CDR3, the DNA is TGTGCCAGCAGTTTACGGGGGACGAACACTGAAGCTTTCTTT. It specifies CASSLRGTNTEAFF.

The chain links TRBV28 to TRBJ2-6; 7 positions match TRBD2. CDR1 and CDR2 (germline): MDHEN, SYDVKM. The CDR3 totals 19 residues. Trimming at V came to 5 bases and at J to 4 bases, leaving 17 bases not matched to a gene. CDR3 in amino acids: CASSASGSGGRPGANVLTF. DNA of the CDR3: TGTGCCAGCAGTGCCTCGGGGTCGGGCGGGAGACCCGGGGCCAACGTCCTGACTTTC.

This clone was counted a few times. The chain couples TRBV6-1 to TRBJ2-5, with TRBD1 as a possible D gene (6 bases). The germline CDR1 and CDR2 sequences are MNHNS and SASEGT. V lost 3 bases, J lost 2 bases, and 13 bases lay in between. The CDR3 loop spans 15 amino acids. The CDR3 here is CASSEFRQAQETQYF. CDR3 DNA: TGTGCCAGCAGTGAGTTCCGACAGGCTCAAGAGACCCAGTACTTC.

The CDR3 DNA reads TGCGCCAGCAGCTTTTTGGGAGTCAACACCGGGGAGCTGTTTTTT. Translation gives CASSFLGVNTGELFF. The chain recombines TRBV5-1 with TRBJ2-2; D possibly corresponds to TRBD2 (5 bases). In germline, CDR1 is SGHRS, CDR2 YFSETQ. The CDR3 covers 15 residues. Deletions cut 2 bases from V and 2 bases from J, with 10 bases between. The whole variable domain, remainder taken from reference TRBV5-1 and TRBJ2-2, is KAGVTQTPRYLIKTRGQQVTLSCSPISGHRSVSWYQQTPGQGLQFLFEYFSETQRNKGNFPGRFSGRQFSNSRSEMNVSTLELGDSALYLCASSFLGVNTGELFFGEGSRLTVL.

The V and J genes are TRBV9 and TRBJ2-3, with 11 positions matching TRBD2. V lost 0 bases to trimming and J lost 3 bases; unmatched junction nucleotides: 0. The germline V gene encodes CDR1 SGDLS and CDR2 YYNGEE. The CDR3 is 15 amino acids. Here the CDR3 reads CASSVASGRTDTQYF. In DNA form, the CDR3 reads TGTGCCAGCAGCGTAGCTAGCGGGAGGACAGATACGCAGTATTTT.

There are a few counts of this clone. J is TRBJ2-7 and V is TRBV27, with D possibly being TRBD1 (5 bases). Germline CDR1 and CDR2: MNHEY and SMNVEV (reference sequence). The V end was cut by 2 bases, the J end by 6 bases, with 17 bases between. This CDR3 is built from 15 residues. The CDR3 bases are TGTGCCAGCAGTTTAGAGGCCCGCAGGGCAGGCGAGCAGTACTTC. Translated: CASSLEARRAGEQYF.

The chain has TRBV10-3 and TRBJ2-3, with a tentative D call TRBD2 (6 bases). CDR1 ENHRY and CDR2 SYGVKD come from the germline V gene. V lost 0 bases, J lost 0 bases, and 10 bases lay in between. The CDR3 runs 16 residues. The DNA of the CDR3 is TGTGCCATCAGTGAGTCCGGCGGGGCTAGCACAGATACGCAGTATTTT. Encoded protein: CAISESGGASTDTQYF.